These 20 T cell receptor beta chains share one sample of origin, sequenced in a study of blood T cells in healthy people across ages. A J-beta primer mix and a sample-barcoded 5' primer were used in a second PCR of roughly 6 to 11 cycles. TCRdb re-called the 5' RACE reads with MiXCR, one entry per CDR3 protein. The sample records 800,000 or so distinct CDR3 sequences, more than 20% being singletons. These data also featured in a second study, about T cells of mothers and their children.

Sequencing was performed on blood. The receptor source for this set is a boy aged 5-17 years in good health.

The CDR3 DNA sequence: TGTGCCAGCAGCTTATTCCCCCTTCAAGGCTACACCTTC. It translates to CASSLFPLQGYTF. The chain carries TRBV7-9 and TRBJ1-2, with D unclear. Germline V gene lookup returns CDR1 SEHNR and CDR2 FQNEAQ (reference sequence). V lost 2 bases and J 8 bases, leaving 12 bases between the germline ends. The CDR3 runs to 13 residues.

The chain employs TRBV9 and TRBJ2-3, with D perhaps matching TRBD2 (5 bases). Germline-derived CDR1 and CDR2 are SGDLS and YYNGEE. The CDR3 consists of 13 residues. The V gene lost 4 bases and the J gene lost 5 bases, with 11 bases spanning the gap. The CDR3: CASSMDWGDTQYF. Written as DNA, the CDR3 is TGTGCCAGCAGCATGGACTGGGGAGATACGCAGTATTTT.

As DNA, the CDR3 is TGTGCCACCACCCCTCAGGACCACCGTCACACCGGGGAGCTGTTTTTT. Translation: CATTPQDHRHTGELFF. The rearrangement joins TRBV28 to TRBJ2-2, with D hard to call. The V gene's germline CDR1 is MDHEN and CDR2 SYDVKM. This CDR3 is built from 16 residues. Trimming took off 10 bases at V and 3 bases at J, with 21 bases between the two ends.

This chain uses TRBV4-3 with TRBJ2-5; D possibly corresponds to TRBD1 (6 bases). With 1 base removed from V and 7 bases from J, the gap between germline ends came to 13 bases. Germline-derived CDR1 and CDR2 are LGHNA and YSLEER. The CDR3 runs to 14 residues. The CDR3 DNA sequence: TGCGCCAGCAGCCAAGGGACGGTGGGGGCGACCCAGTACTTC. It specifies CASSQGTVGATQYF.

On this clonotype itself: A read error may account for a junction end that differs from germline. V is TRBV13 and J is TRBJ2-1; no reliable D call. CDR1 and CDR2 from the germline V gene are PRHDT and FYEKMQ (reference sequence). The length of the CDR3 is 12 residues. The CDR3 DNA reads as TGTGCCAGCAGCTTAGACGTAAATGAGCAGCTCTTC. As protein: CASSLDVNEQLF.

The chain has TRBV6-5 and TRBJ1-2, with D unresolved. With 5 bases removed from V and 1 base from J, the gap between germline ends came to 14 bases. The CDR3 is made up of 15 amino acids. Germline CDR1 and CDR2: MNHEY and SVGAGI. The DNA of the CDR3 is TGTGCCAGCAGTCCTTGGGGAAACCTTAACTATGGCTACACCTTC. This translates into CASSPWGNLNYGYTF.

The chain joins TRBV20-1 to TRBJ1-1; D is ambiguous. V gave up 3 bases and J gave up 7 bases, with 15 bases separating them. CDR1 is DFQATT, CDR2 SNEGSKA, per germline (reference sequence). This CDR3 is built from 13 residues. DNA for the CDR3: TGCAGTGCTAGCCTGTTGGCAGGCAATGAAGCTTTCTTT. It is translated as CSASLLAGNEAFF.

This clonotype was counted between two and nine times. V gene TRBV28 combines with J gene TRBJ2-6, with D possibly matching TRBD1 (6 bases). Trimming pared 2 bases from V and 0 bases from J, leaving 20 bases between. Per the germline V gene, CDR1 is MDHEN and CDR2 is SYDVKM. The CDR3 totals 20 residues. The CDR3 nucleotides are TGTGCCAGCAGTTTACTCCTGTTCGGACAGAGTAGCTCTGGGGCCAACGTCCTGACTTTC. Translation: CASSLLLFGQSSSGANVLTF.

This clonotype has a count of ten or more. This sequence joins TRBV11-2 and TRBJ2-2; D is perhaps TRBD1 (5 bases). V was clipped by 0 bases and J by 7 bases, with 9 bases between them. CDR3 size: 14 residues. In germline, CDR1 is SGHAT, CDR2 FQNNGV. This CDR3 reads CASSLDRQLGELFF. CDR3 coding DNA: TGTGCCAGCAGCTTAGATCGACAGCTCGGGGAGCTGTTTTTT. Based on the CDR3 plus reference TRBV11-2 and TRBJ2-2, the full variable domain is EAGVAQSPRYKIIEKRQSVAFWCNPISGHATLYWYQQILGQGPKLLIQFQNNGVVDDSQLPKDRFSAERLKGVDSTLKIQPAKLEDSAVYLCASSLDRQLGELFFGEGSRLTVL.

This clonotype showed up just a few times. The chain joins TRBV12-3 or TRBV12-4 to TRBJ1-1; 7 bases align to TRBD1. The CDR3 extends over 15 amino acids. V gave up 4 bases and J gave up 1 base; unmatched junction bases: 6. CDR3 residues: CASSSYRQGNTEAFF. The CDR3 DNA sequence: TGTGCCAGCAGTTCTTACCGACAGGGGAACACTGAAGCTTTCTTT.

This chain connects TRBV4-3 to TRBJ1-2; tentatively, D is TRBD1 (5 bases). Per germline, CDR1 LGHNA and CDR2 YSLEER. The V end was cut by 4 bases, the J end by 5 bases, with 14 bases between. This CDR3 region has 14 residues. CDR3 sequence (DNA): TGCGCCAGCAGCCCCATAAGGGACCCATATGGCTACACCTTC. Translated, it gives CASSPIRDPYGYTF.

V usage is TRBV7-9 and J usage is TRBJ2-1; 9 bases are a match to TRBD2. The CDR3 sequence is 15 residues long. Losses at the gene ends were 2 bases for V and 4 bases for J; bases not matched to a gene: 3. Germline CDR1 SEHNR, CDR2 FQNEAQ (reference sequence). The CDR3 region has the DNA TGTGCCAGCAGCTTACTAGCGGGAACTTACAATGAGCAGTTCTTC. Residues: CASSLLAGTYNEQFF.

This clonotype was found a few times. V and J are TRBV4-3 and TRBJ2-3; 8 nucleotides line up with TRBD1. Trimming at V came to 0 bases and at J to 4 bases, leaving 6 bases not matched to a gene. In germline, CDR1 is LGHNA, CDR2 YSLEER. The CDR3 runs 16 residues. CDR3: CASSQDPQGASDTQYF. CDR3 bases: TGCGCCAGCAGCCAAGATCCCCAGGGGGCATCAGATACGCAGTATTTT.

CDR3 in DNA: TGCAGCGCCAATGGGCTAGCGGGGGGAATCACAGATACGCAGTATTTT. Encoded protein: CSANGLAGGITDTQYF. V is TRBV29-1 and J is TRBJ2-3; 11 nucleotides agree with TRBD2. Germline V CDR1 and CDR2: SQVTM, ANQGSEA. This CDR3 is built from 16 residues. The ends lost 7 bases at V and 2 bases at J; junction bases unmatched: 11.

The chain has TRBV11-1 and TRBJ2-7, with D possibly being TRBD1 (6 bases). The J call may not be correct, given that the DNA end is closer to TRBJ2-1. Germline CDR1 reads SGHAT; CDR2 reads FQDESV (reference sequence). This CDR3 region has 14 residues. In DNA, the CDR3 is TGTGCCAGCAGCCCCAGGGGACACGGCAATGAGCAGTTCTTC. Its protein product is CASSPRGHGNEQFF.

There are many counts of this clonotype. The rearrangement uses TRBV15 and TRBJ2-7; D gene uncertain. The germline gives CDR1 LNHNV, CDR2 YYDKDF (reference sequence). This CDR3 contains 13 residues. V lost 4 bases, J lost 3 bases, and 10 bases lay in between. The CDR3 bases are TGTGCCACCAGCACAGGTAGCAACTACGAGCAGTACTTC. Protein product: CATSTGSNYEQYF.

This clonotype occurred many times. This chain joins TRBV11-1 and TRBJ2-6; D gene unclear. V dropped 7 bases and J dropped 0 bases, with 4 bases sitting between them. Germline lookup yields CDR1 SGHAT and CDR2 FQDESV (reference sequence). The CDR3 covers 13 residues. CDR3 amino acids: CASTFSGANVLTF. The CDR3 DNA reads as TGTGCCAGCACCTTCTCTGGGGCCAACGTCCTGACTTTC.

This clonotype turned up a few times. This chain connects TRBV27 to TRBJ1-2; 12 bases are shared with TRBD1. V gave up 0 bases and J gave up 4 bases; unmatched junction bases: 3. Per germline, CDR1 MNHEY and CDR2 SMNVEV (reference sequence). The CDR3 loop spans 16 amino acids. The CDR3 here is CASSLSGTGGVYGYTF. For the CDR3, the DNA is TGTGCCAGCAGTTTATCAGGGACAGGGGGCGTCTATGGCTACACCTTC.

This clonotype was recorded a few times. This chain joins TRBV6-2 or TRBV6-3 and TRBJ2-7; TRBD2 matches at 7 bases. V shed 5 bases, J shed 7 bases, and the junction held 5 bases outside the gene matches. CDR1 and CDR2 from the germline V gene are MNHEY and SVGEGT. The CDR3 extends over 12 amino acids. DNA of the CDR3: TGTGCCAGCAGTCAACTAGCGCTTGAGCAGTACTTC. This encodes CASSQLALEQYF.

In its sample, this clonotype was seen a few times. The genes are TRBV20-1 and TRBJ2-1; D possibly corresponds to TRBD2 (6 bases). The V end lost 1 base, the J end lost 9 bases, and 13 bases lay between the germline ends. The CDR3 sequence is 13 residues long. The germline CDR1 and CDR2 sequences are DFQATT and SNEGSKA (reference sequence). CDR3 in DNA: TGCAGTGCTAGAGGATACCCGGAGGGTGAGCAGTTCTTC. Protein sequence: CSARGYPEGEQFF.